Listed here is a single T cell receptor beta chain. Its specific antigen is unknown. Base qualities are not provided; no much larger clone lies one nucleotide away. The data derive from a study of blood T cell repertoires in COVID-19 (dated by TCRdb to 2020 to 2021). Turning to the overall study: Samples covering the acute and convalescent phases of COVID-19 were provided by collaborators in the United States, Italy and Spain. Samples were obtained from the ongoing ImmuneRACE study (first 160 participants) and from 1,200 or so subjects provided by 6 global collaborators. A de-identified subject ID, COVID-19 status, age in years and sex were almost always included in the sample metadata. The dataset comprised deeply sampled blood TCRbeta repertoires from subjects exposed to, actively infected with, or recovered from COVID-19. HLA class I and class II types, where available, came from metadata supplied by the sample provider rather than from assay-based typing. The repertoires were made available in a free public database intended to serve as a resource for research on the immune response to SARS-CoV-2. The material from the prospective study consisted of cDNA or gDNA derived from T cells, B-cell-depleted T cells, or PBMCs.

TCRbeta CDR3 regions were amplified from genomic DNA by means of the immunoSEQ Assay, a bias-controlled multiplex PCR. As for the original processing: Within the assay, amplification of reference gene primers was used to estimate how many nucleated cells each sample contained. To quantify the absolute abundance of each unique TCRbeta CDR3 rearrangement, sequence reads were collapsed and filtered. For each sample, productive Simpson clonality was calculated by taking the square root of Simpson's diversity index across productive rearrangements. TCRdb holds this immuneACCESS table with in-frame rearrangements only. Some clones are missing; in checked studies, unresolved V genes explain under half, and the rest has no known cause. The D gene and trimming were derived from the DNA, and the V and J assignments and clone size from that table. The sample table contains approximately 190,000 clones; only one count was recorded for around 85% of them. The top ten clones comprise 2.1% of the sample.

The paper's findings and limits, for the study overall: Clinical and demographic metadata were provided uncurated, with the amount varying by source and participant.

From a lookup of the germline V gene, CDR1 and CDR2 are SGHDT and YYEEEE. Spanning cysteine to phenylalanine, the CDR3 consists of 13 amino acids. Just CDR3 DNA is preserved here, 39 bases in frame from base 1. Trimming leaves V shorter by 5 bases and J shorter by 6 bases, with the junction holding 8 bases beyond the gene matches. Whole blood was collected in K2EDTA tubes by collaborating institutions according to the institutions' own protocols. For TCRbeta analysis, collaborator samples were shipped as frozen whole blood, as isolated PBMCs, or as DNA extracted from either sample type. This receptor was identified in a man aged 65-85 years with active or convalescent COVID-19. Specimen: peripheral blood. This sequence uses TRBV5-6 and TRBJ2-7; 7 of the junction bases match TRBD1. The CDR3 in this case is CASRTDRAGEQYF. The DNA sequence reads TGTGCCAGCAGAACTGACAGGGCCGGCGAGCAGTACTTC.